This T cell receptor (beta chain) emerged from a study of blood T cell repertoires in COVID-19. The repertoire was sequenced with immunoSEQ multiplex PCR; TCRdb's copy has only in-frame clones and lacks some. The data contain 100,000 to 140,000 clones, about four fifths of them singletons. The CDR3 covers 15 residues. Germline V lookup: CDR1 LNHDA, CDR2 SQIVND (reference sequence). Trimming at V came to 5 bases and at J to 4 bases, leaving 7 bases not matched to a gene. This TCR came from a man between 65 and 85 years old with acute or convalescent COVID-19. The sample consisted of peripheral blood. The chain has TRBV19 and TRBJ1-1; TRBD1 matches 10 bases. CDR3 sequence: CASSGRQGAVTEAFF. The CDR3 DNA follows: TGTGCCAGTAGTGGAAGACAGGGGGCTGTCACTGAAGCTTTCTTT.